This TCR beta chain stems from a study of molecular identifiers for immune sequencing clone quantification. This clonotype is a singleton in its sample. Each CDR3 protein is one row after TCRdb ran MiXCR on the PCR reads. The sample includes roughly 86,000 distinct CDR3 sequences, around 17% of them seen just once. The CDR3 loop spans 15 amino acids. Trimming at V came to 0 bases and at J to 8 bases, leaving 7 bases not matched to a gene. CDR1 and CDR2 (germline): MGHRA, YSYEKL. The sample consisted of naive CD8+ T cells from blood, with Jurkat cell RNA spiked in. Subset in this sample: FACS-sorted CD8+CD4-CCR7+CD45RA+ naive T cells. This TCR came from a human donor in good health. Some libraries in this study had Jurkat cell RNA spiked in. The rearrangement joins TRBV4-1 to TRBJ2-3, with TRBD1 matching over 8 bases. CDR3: CASSQEDRGTTTQYF. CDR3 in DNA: TGCGCCAGCAGCCAAGAAGACAGGGGCACAACTACGCAGTATTTT.